Below are 16 T cell receptor beta chains sequenced from a single sample in a study of molecular identifiers for immune sequencing clone quantification. TCRdb re-analysed the PCR reads in MiXCR, keeping a single row per CDR3 protein. The sample yields 85,000 to 90,000 distinct CDR3 sequences, 15% to 20% seen once. The sequencing sample was made of naive CD8+ T cells from blood, with Jurkat cell RNA spiked in. Subset described: FACS-sorted CD8+CD4-CCR7+CD45RA+ naive T cells. All receptors derive from a human donor in good health. Some libraries in this study had Jurkat cell RNA spiked in.

This clonotype was recorded at least ten times. The chain joins TRBV4-1 to TRBJ2-3; D possibly corresponds to TRBD1 (5 bases). This CDR3 has 14 residues. Germline V gives CDR1 MGHRA, CDR2 YSYEKL. V was cut by 0 bases and J by 1 base, with 5 bases left in between. The CDR3 spells CASSQEQGTDTQYF. The CDR3 bases are TGCGCCAGCAGCCAAGAACAGGGCACAGATACGCAGTATTTT.

This clonotype has just a few counts. The J gene is TRBJ1-1, the V gene TRBV7-9; TRBD1 agrees at 7 bases. V shed 4 bases, J shed 7 bases, and the junction held 6 bases outside the gene matches. This CDR3 is 13 amino acids long. Germline CDR1 is SEHNR and CDR2 is FQNEAQ (reference sequence). For the CDR3, the DNA is TGTGCCAGCAGCTGGGGACAGCCGAGTGAAGCTTTCTTT. This codes for CASSWGQPSEAFF.

This clonotype was seen repeatedly, ten times or more. This rearrangement joins TRBV25-1 to TRBJ1-4, with D tentatively TRBD1 (5 bases). Germline V gene lookup returns CDR1 MGHDK and CDR2 SYGVNS. The length of the CDR3 is 11 residues. The V gene lost 2 bases and the J gene lost 14 bases, with 9 bases spanning the gap. The CDR3 nucleotides read TGTGCCAGCAGTGAAGGGGCAACCCTGTTTTTT. This sequence encodes CASSEGATLFF.

About this clonotype itself: A read error may be the cause here, since a much bigger clone is one base away. This rearrangement joins TRBV5-1 to TRBJ2-2; D gene uncertain. V dropped 2 bases and J dropped 7 bases, with 6 bases sitting between them. The CDR3 runs 12 residues. Looked up from germline, CDR1 is SGHRS and CDR2 is YFSETQ. The CDR3 bases are TGCGCCAGCAGCTTTGCTAGCGGGGAGCTGTTTTTT. This sequence encodes CASSFASGELFF. Using reference TRBV5-1 and TRBJ2-2 for the parts outside the CDR3, the full variable domain is KAGVTQTPRYLIKTRGQQVTLSCSPISGHRSVSWYQQTPGQGLQFLFEYFSETQRNKGNFPGRFSGRQFSNSRSEMNVSTLELGDSALYLCASSFASGELFFGEGSRLTVL.

This clonotype was observed many times. This chain uses TRBV27 with TRBJ2-5; no clear D gene. The CDR3 contains 13 residues. From germline, CDR1 is MNHEY and CDR2 SMNVEV (reference sequence). Between the trimmed V and J ends, which lost 5 bases and 4 bases, there was a span of 11 bases. The CDR3 region is CASSPEDGETQYF. CDR3 sequence (DNA): TGTGCCAGCAGTCCCGAGGATGGAGAGACCCAGTACTTC.

In this sample, this clonotype turned up many times. The rearrangement uses TRBV20-1 and TRBJ2-3, with 7 bases aligning to TRBD1. Trimming cost V 4 bases and J 6 bases; bases outside gene matches: 19. Germline V gene data show CDR1 as DFQATT and CDR2 as SNEGSKA (reference sequence). CDR3 length: 17 residues. The CDR3 DNA is TGCAGTGCTACTAGAGGACAACGGGACAGCGCATCGGATACGCAGTATTTT. Translating it yields CSATRGQRDSASDTQYF.

This clonotype was detected ten times or more. The J gene is TRBJ1-2, the V gene TRBV12-5, with a tentative D call TRBD1 (5 bases). The CDR3 extends over 15 amino acids. The germline V gene encodes CDR1 LGHNT and CDR2 FRNRAP. Trimming cost V 6 bases and J 8 bases, with 22 bases left between them. The CDR3 sequence is CASGIADSPLRGYTF. In nucleotides, the CDR3 is TGTGCTAGTGGCATCGCCGACAGTCCCCTTCGGGGCTACACCTTC.

The J gene is TRBJ2-1, the V gene TRBV4-3; 9 bases match TRBD1. This CDR3 has 18 amino acids. V was pared by 0 bases and J by 8 bases, with 14 bases of the junction left unmatched. The V gene's germline CDR1 is LGHNA and CDR2 YSLEER. CDR3 coding DNA: TGCGCCAGCAGCCAAGATCCGGGACAGGGAGGGTCATGGGATGAGCAGTTCTTC. It yields the protein CASSQDPGQGGSWDEQFF.

This clonotype was detected ten times or more. This rearrangement joins TRBV28 to TRBJ2-3; 7 nucleotides align to TRBD2. Losses at the gene ends were 2 bases for V and 1 base for J; bases not matched to a gene: 9. This CDR3 has 17 amino acids. CDR1 MDHEN and CDR2 SYDVKM come from the germline V gene. In DNA form, the CDR3 reads TGTGCCAGCAGTTTAGTGGGAGGGCCGGGTGGCACAGATACGCAGTATTTT. Translating it yields CASSLVGGPGGTDTQYF.

About this clonotype itself: A clone one base away is much larger, so this may be a read error. This chain uses TRBV5-3 with TRBJ1-1; TRBD1 is a possible D gene (5 bases). TRBV5-3 is filed as an ORF, its function uncertain. Deletions cut 8 bases from V and 11 bases from J, with 16 bases between. The CDR3 runs to 11 residues. CDR3 coding DNA: TGTGCCAGGGTAATTCGGGGGAAGGCTTTCTTT. Translated: CARVIRGKAFF.

This clonotype was picked up many times. J is TRBJ1-1 and V is TRBV7-9; no reliable D call. Per the germline V gene, CDR1 is SEHNR and CDR2 is FQNEAQ (reference sequence). This CDR3 is 13 amino acids long. V was shortened by 4 bases and J by 9 bases, with 15 bases between the two germline ends. The CDR3 loop reads CASSSPLYPQAFF. DNA of the CDR3: TGTGCCAGCAGCTCCCCGCTTTATCCCCAAGCTTTCTTT.

On this clonotype itself: One base away lies a much larger clone, so this may be a sequencing read error. The chain recombines TRBV30 with TRBJ2-7; 8 bases fit TRBD2. The CDR3 is 12 amino acids. In germline, CDR1 is GTSNPN, CDR2 SVGIG (reference sequence). Here the CDR3 DNA reads TGTGCCCGGAGTGAGACTAGCGACGAGCAGTACTTC. It is translated as CARSETSDEQYF.

This clonotype was detected many times. The gene calls are TRBV6-6 and TRBJ1-1, with 7 bases aligning to TRBD1. The CDR3 sequence is 16 residues long. The V gene end was trimmed by 2 bases and the J gene end by 0 bases; junction bases not matched to a gene: 6. Looked up from germline, CDR1 is MNHNY and CDR2 is SVGAGI (reference sequence). The CDR3 sequence: CASSYGMGQLNTEAFF. The CDR3 nucleotides are TGTGCCAGCAGTTACGGGATGGGACAGTTGAACACTGAAGCTTTCTTT.

This clonotype was seen only a few times. V gene TRBV27 combines with J gene TRBJ2-1; 7 bases line up with TRBD2. The trim removed 6 bases at V and 1 base at J, leaving 6 bases unmatched. This CDR3 contains 15 residues. In germline, CDR1 is MNHEY, CDR2 SMNVEV (reference sequence). CDR3 amino acids: CASSLASGSYNEQFF. The CDR3, as DNA: TGTGCCAGCAGCCTCGCTAGCGGTTCCTACAATGAGCAGTTCTTC.

This clonotype came up once. A much larger clone differs from this one at a single base, so this may be a read error. The chain recombines TRBV6-4 with TRBJ2-2; the D is unclear. Germline assignment: CDR1 MRHNA and CDR2 SNTAGT. The length of the CDR3 is 14 residues. The CDR3 loop is CASSDVANIGELFF. The CDR3, as DNA: TGTGCCAGCAGTGACGTGGCAAACATCGGGGAGCTGTTTTTT.

This clonotype was picked up many times. The rearrangement links TRBV28 to TRBJ2-2; no firm D call. CDR3 length equals 13 residues. V was trimmed by 7 bases and J by 4 bases, leaving 10 bases between them. Germline V gene lookup returns CDR1 MDHEN and CDR2 SYDVKM. The CDR3: CASTRGSTGELFF. The CDR3 nucleotides are TGTGCCAGCACCCGAGGTAGCACCGGGGAGCTGTTTTTT. The whole variable domain, remainder taken from reference TRBV28 and TRBJ2-2, is DVKVTQSSRYLVKRTGEKVFLECVQDMDHENMFWYRQDPGLGLRLIYFSYDVKMKEKGDIPEGYSVSREKKERFSLILESASTNQTSMYLCASTRGSTGELFFGEGSRLTVL.